The 14 T cell receptor beta chains listed next were all sequenced from one sample in a study of identical twins. TCRdb re-derived calls from the 5' RACE reads in MiXCR, one entry per CDR3 protein. The sample carries fewer than 900,000 distinct CDR3 sequences, around a sixth recorded once. The sample also formed part of further work on T cells expressing NK-cell markers.

Sequencing used PBMCs. Receptor source: a woman between 18 and 29 years old in good health.

The chain employs TRBV5-1 and TRBJ2-1; TRBD2 might be the D (6 bases). Germline V CDR1 and CDR2: SGHRS, YFSETQ. V lost 0 bases, J lost 1 base, and 14 bases lay in between. The CDR3 is 17 amino acids. As DNA, the CDR3 is TGCGCCAGCAGCTTGGAAGGCGGGGTGGGATCCTACAATGAGCAGTTCTTC. Protein: CASSLEGGVGSYNEQFF.

CDR3: CATTGGTLNEKLFF. CDR3 sequence (DNA): TGTGCCACCACTGGAGGGACGTTGAATGAAAAACTGTTTTTT. The chain joins TRBV19 to TRBJ1-4; a possible D gene is TRBD1 (5 bases). The CDR3 has 14 amino acids. Deletions cut 10 bases from V and 5 bases from J, with 17 bases between. CDR1 and CDR2 (germline): LNHDA, SQIVND (reference sequence).

This clonotype was observed a handful of times. The chain uses TRBV6-2 or TRBV6-3 and TRBJ2-1; possible D gene TRBD1, 6 bases. Germline CDR1 and CDR2: MNHEY and SVGEGT. The CDR3 is made up of 15 amino acids. Trimming stripped 6 bases from V and 8 bases from J, with 20 bases between. CDR3 nucleotide sequence: TGTGCCAGCAGGAGGGGGTCCTTTAGTGTAGATGAGCAGTTCTTC. Encoded protein: CASRRGSFSVDEQFF.

This clonotype appeared many times. The chain is built from TRBV10-2 and TRBJ2-1; 10 nucleotides agree with TRBD1. This CDR3 is 14 amino acids long. Germline trimming cut 4 bases from V and 8 bases from J; bases unmatched to any gene: 5. Germline CDR1 WSHSY, CDR2 SAAADI. The chain's CDR3 is CASSVRGTGDEQFF. The DNA for the CDR3 is TGCGCCAGCAGTGTGAGGGGGACAGGGGATGAGCAGTTCTTC.

This clonotype was found a few times. The chain recombines TRBV5-6 with TRBJ2-1; perhaps TRBD2 as D (5 bases). The germline V gene has CDR1 SGHDT and CDR2 YYEEEE. The CDR3 is 16 residues long. The V end lost 2 bases, the J end lost 4 bases, and 16 bases lay between the germline ends. CDR3 nucleotide sequence: TGTGCCAGCAGCTTTGATCCGGGGAAGTTTTACAATGAGCAGTTCTTC. Translated, it gives CASSFDPGKFYNEQFF.

The V call is TRBV6-6, the J call TRBJ2-3, with TRBD1 as a possible D gene (5 bases). The length of the CDR3 is 12 residues. Germline V gene sequence: CDR1 MNHNY, CDR2 SVGAGI (reference sequence). V gave up 7 bases and J gave up 3 bases, with 8 bases separating them. The CDR3 is CASKGPTDTQYF. CDR3 DNA: TGTGCCAGCAAGGGGCCGACAGATACGCAGTATTTT.

This clonotype has a handful of counts. This chain links TRBV2 with TRBJ2-4; no clear D gene. Trimming left V 0 bases short and J 5 bases short, with 8 bases between. Germline V CDR1 and CDR2: SNHLY, FYNNEI. The CDR3 sequence is 14 residues long. The CDR3 loop reads CASSEAGTQNIQYF. The CDR3 bases are TGTGCCAGCAGTGAAGCAGGCACCCAAAACATTCAGTACTTC.

This clonotype was observed a handful of times. The chain has TRBV21-1 and TRBJ2-7; the D call of TRBD1 is as the table states it, not checked on the DNA. TRBV21-1 is a recognized pseudogene. The CDR3 contains 18 residues. CDR3 loop: CASSKPGQGLSRSYEQYF. CDR3 in DNA: TGTGCCAGCAGCAAACCGGGACAGGGTCTTAGTAGGTCCTACGAGCAGTACTTC.

This clonotype was observed a handful of times. The CDR3: CATNPRGGTEAFF. DNA of the CDR3: TGTGCCACCAACCCGAGGGGTGGCACTGAAGCTTTCTTT. V and J are TRBV27 and TRBJ1-1, with D perhaps TRBD1 (5 bases). The CDR3 is made up of 13 amino acids. Germline V gives CDR1 MNHEY, CDR2 SMNVEV (reference sequence). Trimming shortened V by 10 bases and J by 4 bases, and 16 bases separated the two germline ends.

This chain joins TRBV24-1 and TRBJ2-2, with D maybe TRBD2 (6 bases). The ends were cut back, 3 bases at V and 0 bases at J, with 10 bases in the middle. Germline loops: CDR1 KGHDR, CDR2 SFDVKD. The CDR3 covers 16 residues. The CDR3 nucleotides are TGTGCCACCAGTGATGCGGGACCGCCGAACACCGGGGAGCTGTTTTTT. The encoded protein is CATSDAGPPNTGELFF.

The genes are TRBV20-1 and TRBJ2-7, with 10 bases that match TRBD1. J lost 5 bases, V lost 5 bases, and 9 bases had no gene match. The CDR3 loop spans 14 amino acids. Germline CDR1 and CDR2: DFQATT and SNEGSKA (reference sequence). The CDR3 is CSAEPGQGTDEQYF. The CDR3 coding sequence is TGCAGTGCTGAACCGGGACAGGGGACCGACGAGCAGTACTTC.

The chain uses TRBV3-1 and TRBJ1-2, with D hard to call. Trimming pared 0 bases from V and 5 bases from J, leaving 4 bases between. Germline V lookup: CDR1 LGHDT, CDR2 YNNKEL (reference sequence). The CDR3 sequence is 12 residues long. CDR3 loop: CASSQDLYGYTF. In DNA form, the CDR3 reads TGTGCCAGCAGCCAAGACTTATATGGCTACACCTTC. Supplemented by reference TRBV3-1 and TRBJ1-2, the full variable domain reads DTAVSQTPKYLVTQMGNDKSIKCEQNLGHDTMYWYKQDSKKFLKIMFSYNNKELIINETVPNRFSPKSPDKAHLNLHINSLELGDSAVYFCASSQDLYGYTFGSGTRLTVV.

This clonotype was picked up a small number of times. This chain links TRBV7-2 with TRBJ2-7; the D is unclear. The CDR3 totals 13 residues. Trimming removed 4 bases from V and 7 bases from J, with 14 bases in between. Germline V gene data show CDR1 as SGHTA and CDR2 as FQGNSA. DNA of the CDR3: TGTGCCAGCAGCTCCAAAGCCCCTGGAGAGCAGTACTTC. It yields the protein CASSSKAPGEQYF. The variable domain in full, with the rest retrieved from reference TRBV7-2 and TRBJ2-7, is GAGVSQSPSNKVTEKGKDVELRCDPISGHTALYWYRQSLGQGLEFLIYFQGNSAPDKSGLPSDRFSAERTGGSVSTLTIQRTQQEDSAVYLCASSSKAPGEQYFGPGTRLTVT.

The chain couples TRBV20-1 to TRBJ2-7, with D perhaps being TRBD1 or TRBD2 (5 bases each). CDR1 is DFQATT, CDR2 SNEGSKA, per germline (reference sequence). Trimming took off 3 bases at V and 2 bases at J, with 8 bases between the two ends. The CDR3 length is 12 residues. CDR3 protein: CSASWGTYEQYF. The CDR3 DNA sequence: TGCAGTGCTAGCTGGGGGACCTACGAGCAGTACTTC.